This entry concerns a single TCR beta chain. Its antigen is still unknown. These data originate in a study of T cells in localized non-small cell lung cancer. The CDR3 length is 15 residues. Germline V lookup: CDR1 SGHDT, CDR2 YYEEEE. The V end was cut by 1 base, the J end by 0 bases, with 10 bases between. Study conclusions and caveats: The study found T cell clonality highest in uninvolved adjacent lung, above tumor. It remains possible that heterogeneity exists, since only one tumor region was sequenced. Prolonged overall survival went with higher T cell density in the blood.

This table comes from immunoSEQ multiplex PCR, and its TCRdb copy is limited to in-frame clones, with some not included. This table has some 11,000 clones, more than 70% appearing once. The source of this sequence is a male donor older than 55 with stage I lung adenocarcinoma. The material sequenced was peripheral blood, taken before any cancer treatment. The chain uses TRBV5-6 and TRBJ1-1; unclear D gene. CDR3 region: CASSLSGVLNTEAFF. The CDR3 DNA is TGTGCCAGCAGCTTGTCCGGGGTTCTGAACACTGAAGCTTTCTTT.